This T cell receptor (beta chain) was captured in a study of tumor-infiltrating lymphocytes in oesophageal squamous cell carcinoma. With regard to this clonotype: No DNA is shown, since the ends of the CDR3 on it are uncertain; the CDR3 is the one TCRdb lists.

Via MiXCR, TCRdb re-called the PCR reads, giving one row per CDR3 protein. The repertoire holds approximately 13,000 distinct CDR3 sequences, less than 65% seen once, with approximately 35% in the top ten. Both ends counted, the CDR3 spans 21 residues. The TCR originated in a male donor with esophageal squamous cell carcinoma. The rearrangement links TRBV7-5 to TRBJ2-5; the D call TRBD2 from the table was never checked on the DNA. TRBV7-5 is tagged as a pseudogene. What was sequenced was esophageal tumor tissue. CDR3 sequence: CISVPETLWTSGDPNGDEQFF.